A selection of T cell receptor beta chains follows, all from one sample in a study of T cell responses to AZD1222 COVID-19 vaccine. This table comes from immunoSEQ multiplex PCR, and its TCRdb copy is limited to in-frame clones, with some not included. The table lists about 140,000 clones, roughly 89% of them singletons. The sequencing used peripheral blood, collected on day 0 of AZD1222 vaccination. The receptors were gathered from an adult in good health. Both conserved end residues are part of each CDR3. D genes are given only for firm matches. The listing skips clone size in some rows; elsewhere it reads once, few, many or a size class.

abundance	v_gene	d_gene	j_gene	CDR3nt	CDR3aa
-	TRBV6-2/TRBV6-3	-	TRBJ1-5	TGTGCCAGCAGTTACGACGGGGAGGCTCAGCCCCAGCATTTT	CASSYDGEAQPQHF
-	TRBV9	-	TRBJ1-1	TGTGCCAGCAGCGTAGTGGCAGCTCCAACTTTCTTT	CASSVVAAPTFF
once	TRBV14	-	TRBJ2-7	TGTGCCAGCAGCTTCCAAGGGGGAGAGCAGTACTTC	CASSFQGGEQYF
-	TRBV27	TRBD1	TRBJ1-5	TGTGCCAGCAGTTTGGGACAGGGTAATAGGCCCCAGCATTTT	CASSLGQGNRPQHF
-	TRBV4-1	TRBD1	TRBJ1-6	TGCGCCAGCAGCCAGGAACAGGGGGTCATTGCCGACTCACCCCTCCACTTT	CASSQEQGVIADSPLHF
-	TRBV25-1	-	TRBJ1-2	TGTGCCAGTCTAGACAGTCTCTATGGCTACACCTTC	CASLDSLYGYTF
-	TRBV18	TRBD1	TRBJ1-2	TGTGCCAGCTCACCTACCGCACAGGGGGCGAAAGGCTACACCTTC	CASSPTAQGAKGYTF
few	TRBV2	-	TRBJ1-1	TGTGCCAGCAATTTGGTTAGGGAGCACACTGAAGCTTTCTTT	CASNLVREHTEAFF
-	TRBV29-1	-	TRBJ1-2	TGCAGCGTTGAGGCAGCCCCATATGGCTACACCTTC	CSVEAAPYGYTF
-	TRBV7-3	-	TRBJ2-1	TGTGCCAGCAGCCATATTAACGGGGAGCAGTTCTTC	CASSHINGEQFF
-	TRBV13	TRBD1	TRBJ1-5	TGTGCCAGCAGTTTAAGGACAGGGGGCGCGGGGGAGCCCCAGCATTTT	CASSLRTGGAGEPQHF
-	TRBV5-1	TRBD2	TRBJ2-1	TGCGCCAGCAGCTTGGGGACTAGCGCAACGACGACCCATGAGCAGTTCTTC	CASSLGTSATTTHEQFF
-	TRBV30	-	TRBJ2-5	TGTGCCTGGACGGGGAGGACGCCGAAGACCCAGTACTTC	CAWTGRTPKTQYF
-	TRBV6-2/TRBV6-3	TRBD2	TRBJ2-3	TGTGCCAGCAGTCGCTACGGGACGGGAGGACGCACAGATACGCAGTATTTT	CASSRYGTGGRTDTQYF
once	TRBV7-9	-	TRBJ1-1	TGTGCCACCGGGGACGCTAGAGAAGCTTTCTTT	CATGDAREAFF
-	TRBV6-5	-	TRBJ1-1	TGTGCCAGCAGTTTCGCCAGGGGCCTCTCGGTTTTCTTT	CASSFARGLSVFF
-	TRBV30	TRBD2	TRBJ2-3	TGTGCCTGGAATCCTAGCGGATCTAGCACAGATACGCAGTATTTT	CAWNPSGSSTDTQYF
-	TRBV5-6	TRBD1	TRBJ1-3	TGTGCCAGCAGCTTATCCGGGACAGGGGTATCTGGAAACACCATATATTTT	CASSLSGTGVSGNTIYF
-	TRBV3-1/TRBV3-2	-	TRBJ2-7	TGTGCCAGCAGCCAACCTTCCTACGAGCAGTACTTC	CASSQPSYEQYF
-	TRBV7-2	TRBD2	TRBJ2-1	TGTGCCAGCAGCTTACGGCTAGCGGGAGGGCGGAATGAGCAGTTCTTC	CASSLRLAGGRNEQFF
-	TRBV29-1	TRBD1	TRBJ1-2	TGCAGCGTTGCGGGACAGCTTAACTATGGCTACACCTTC	CSVAGQLNYGYTF
-	TRBV7-9	-	TRBJ2-5	TGTGCCAGCAGTCCACCGGTGGGGGGCGCGGGTCAAGAGACCCAGTACTTC	CASSPPVGGAGQETQYF
-	TRBV19	-	TRBJ1-1	TGTGCCAGTAGCCTTCCTAACACTGAAGCTTTCTTT	CASSLPNTEAFF
-	TRBV18	-	TRBJ1-2	TGTGCCAGCTCACCAAATGTGGGGACAAAGTTGAACTATGGCTACACCTTC	CASSPNVGTKLNYGYTF
-	TRBV6-1	-	TRBJ1-3	TGTGCCAGCAGTGCCGCCGAAAGAACTAGGGTCCTCTTAGGAAACACCATATATTTT	CASSAAERTRVLLGNTIYF
-	TRBV27	-	TRBJ1-6	TGTGCCAGTTCCTCAGGAGGGCTCTATAATTCACCCCTCCACTTT	CASSSGGLYNSPLHF
-	TRBV6-5	-	TRBJ1-4	TGTGCCAGTCCAGGGAGCCCAACTAATGAAAAACTGTTTTTT	CASPGSPTNEKLFF
-	TRBV27	-	TRBJ2-7	TGTGCCAGCAGTGAGGGCAGGGACCACGAGCAGTACTTC	CASSEGRDHEQYF
-	TRBV6-5	TRBD2	TRBJ2-7	TGTGCCAGCAGTTACATCAGTGGCGGGAGGGGTGAGCAGTACTTC	CASSYISGGRGEQYF
once	TRBV7-2	TRBD2	TRBJ2-5	TGTGCCAGCAGCTTAGCGACTAGCGGGGTGGGGACCCAGTACTTC	CASSLATSGVGTQYF